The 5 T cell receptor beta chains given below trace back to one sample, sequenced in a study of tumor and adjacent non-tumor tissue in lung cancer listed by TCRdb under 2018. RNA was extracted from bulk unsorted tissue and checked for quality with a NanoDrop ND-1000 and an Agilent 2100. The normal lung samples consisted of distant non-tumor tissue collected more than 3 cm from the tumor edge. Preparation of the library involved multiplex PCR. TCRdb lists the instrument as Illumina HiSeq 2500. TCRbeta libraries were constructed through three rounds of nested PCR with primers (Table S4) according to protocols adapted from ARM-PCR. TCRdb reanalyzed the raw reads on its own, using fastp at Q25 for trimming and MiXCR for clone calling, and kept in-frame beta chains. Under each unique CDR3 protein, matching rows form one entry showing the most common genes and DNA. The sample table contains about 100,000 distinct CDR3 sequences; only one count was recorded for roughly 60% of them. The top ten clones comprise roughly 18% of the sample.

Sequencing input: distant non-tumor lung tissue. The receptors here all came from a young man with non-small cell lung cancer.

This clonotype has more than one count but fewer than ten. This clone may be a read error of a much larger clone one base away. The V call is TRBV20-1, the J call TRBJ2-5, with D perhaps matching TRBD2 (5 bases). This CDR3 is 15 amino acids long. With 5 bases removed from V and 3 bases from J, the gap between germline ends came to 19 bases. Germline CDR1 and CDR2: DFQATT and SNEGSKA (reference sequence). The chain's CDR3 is CSARTGMDGKETQYF. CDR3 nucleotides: TGCAGTGCTCGGACCGGGATGGACGGAAAAGAGACCCAGTACTTC.

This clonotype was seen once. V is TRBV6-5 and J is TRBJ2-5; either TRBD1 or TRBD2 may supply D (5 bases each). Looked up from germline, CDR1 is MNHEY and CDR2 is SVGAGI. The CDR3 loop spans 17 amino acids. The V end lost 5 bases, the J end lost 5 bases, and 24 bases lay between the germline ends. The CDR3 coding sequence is TGTGCCAGCAGTATGAAGAGACCGACAGTGTCGGGGGAGACCCAGTACTTC. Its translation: CASSMKRPTVSGETQYF.

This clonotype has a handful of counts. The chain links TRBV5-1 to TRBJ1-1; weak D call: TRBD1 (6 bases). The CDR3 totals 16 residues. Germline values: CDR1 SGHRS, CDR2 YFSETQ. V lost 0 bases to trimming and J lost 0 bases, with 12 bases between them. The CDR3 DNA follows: TGCGCCAGCAGCTTGGCCGGGGGGCGGCTGAACACTGAAGCTTTCTTT. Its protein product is CASSLAGGRLNTEAFF.

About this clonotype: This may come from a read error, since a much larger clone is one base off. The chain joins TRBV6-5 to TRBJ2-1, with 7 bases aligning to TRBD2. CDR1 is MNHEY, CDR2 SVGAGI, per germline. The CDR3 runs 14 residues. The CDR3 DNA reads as TGTACCAGCAGTTACTCCGGGGGGTCCGGGGAGCAGTTCTTC. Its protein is CTSSYSGGSGEQFF.

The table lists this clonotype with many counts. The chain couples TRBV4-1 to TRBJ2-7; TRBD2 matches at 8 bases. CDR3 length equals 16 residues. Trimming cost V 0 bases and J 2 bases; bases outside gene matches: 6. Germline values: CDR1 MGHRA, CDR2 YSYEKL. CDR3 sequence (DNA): TGCGCCAGCAGCCAAGATCCGGGGGGGGGCACCTACGAGCAGTACTTC. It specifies CASSQDPGGGTYEQYF.